The T cell receptor beta chain under discussion was sequenced for a study of shared clonotypes between healthy human individuals (dated by TCRdb to the early 2020s). Concerning the study at large: The cohort comprised two women and a few men aged 18 to 49 years. For each donor, CD4 naive and CD4 memory were each run on three plates, CD8 naive on two plates, and CD8 memory on one plate. Leukapheresis yielded between about 0.85 and 10 billion PBMCs per donor. To increase sequencing depth and limit assay-specific biases, TCR repertoire library preparation and sequencing were carried out by different laboratories using diverse techniques. The study deeply sequenced blood TCR repertoires of five healthy adults to estimate repertoire size and the extent of clonotype sharing between individuals.

This clone was found once. There is no known antigen for this receptor. There are no base qualities to consult, and no much larger clone falls within one base. What the work shows at the level of the full study, not this receptor alone: Naive subsets generally had larger estimated clonotype richness than memory subsets. Because the study included a small number of donors, the genetic and exposure-history diversity represented was limited. Even with the large sequencing depth, rarefaction of the sorted-subset datasets indicated that sequencing was incomplete. Roughly 5% of naive CD4, 3% to 3.5% of naive CD8, around 2.3% of memory CD4, and 0.4% of memory CD8 clonotypes were shared across several donors. Higher generation probabilities were observed for clonotypes shared by all four sorted-subset donors than for non-shared clonotypes. Pairwise subsampling indicated that sequencing depth was expected to affect the degree of clonotype sharing among donors. Only blood was sampled, and tissue TCR repertoires likely differ from those in blood.

V loses 3 bases, J loses 0 bases, and the germline ends lie 7 bases apart. The germline V gene gives CDR1 as SGHDN and CDR2 as FVKESK. Its CDR3 holds 14 amino acids, cysteine through phenylalanine. The retained sequence is limited to the CDR3, 42 bases, with the frame set at the first base. Using the deep immunoSEQ assay, TCR CDR3 regions were amplified from genomic DNA by multiplex PCR. Genomic DNA extracted from each cell subset was distributed evenly over all wells of several immunoSEQ 96-well plates, and each plate served as one replicate. For sorted subsets, around 0.2 ug genomic DNA, equal to tens of thousands of T cell genomes, was loaded into each replicate PCR. Purified libraries were measured with a Qubit 3.0 fluorometer, size-checked on a Bioanalyzer 2100, and measured again with the KAPA Library Quantification kit. Every immunoSEQ 96-well plate was sequenced on a dedicated single-read 150-cycle Illumina NextSeq 550 flow cell. As for how the authors treated the data: Because the immunoSEQ output included only junctional sequences and no quality scores, the filtering could not be the same as the filtering used for full-length reads. To assign V/J genes and CDR3, sequences were annotated using PyIR, a Python wrapper for IgBLAST v1.9, with IMGT germline references. Any read was removed if the V/J assignment was weak (E-value above 1e-6), the CDR3 was missing, or the read contained stop codons, out-of-frame junctions, or ambiguous translated residues. A V3J clonotype was defined by an identical inferred V gene, J gene, and CDR3 amino acid sequence. The percentage overlap between two repertoires was calculated by dividing the number of shared unique clonotypes by the size of the smaller repertoire. RTK rarefaction, the Chao1 estimator, and Recon v2.1 estimates of unobserved clonotypes were used to assess repertoire richness. Generation probabilities for all TCRbeta clonotypes obtained by the gDNA method from a handful of donors were computed using OLGA. Not all clones reach the TCRdb copy of this immuneACCESS table, which keeps in-frame sequences only. Checked studies attribute under half of the gap to unresolved V genes and leave the rest unexplained. Clone size and the V and J calls come from that table; the DNA yielded D and trimming. In this sample the table shows 2,500,000 or so clones, under 95% of which occur a single time. The biggest ten clones account for approximately 0.39% of the sample.

Healthy HIV-negative adults with no recently reported acute infections or vaccinations were included as donors. Every donor was a Caucasian adult living in Nashville, Tennessee, USA. CD4+ T cells were enriched through magnetic negative selection, after which naive cells were positively selected on CD45RA and the remaining negative fraction served as the memory subset. After blood collection by leukapheresis, PBMCs were isolated using Ficoll-Histopaque density gradient centrifugation and then cryopreserved in the vapor phase of liquid nitrogen. Purity and quantity of every magnetically sorted T cell population were checked by analytical flow cytometry. Genomic DNA was isolated from every sorted fraction and measured by UV absorbance on a Nanodrop 2000c.

Material: naive CD4+ T cells from PBMCs. The cell subset or site label corresponds to: CD45RA+ positively selected. The sequence links TRBV14 to TRBJ2-3, with the D gene uncertain. The receptor was derived from a man aged 18 to 35 in good health. Some clones in this sample may be carry-over from other donors' samples. CDR3 loop: CASSQSASTDTQYF. The nucleotide sequence is TGTGCCAGCAGCCAGTCAGCTAGCACAGATACGCAGTATTTT.